Listed below are T cell receptor beta chains from one sample, sequenced in a study of T cells in Graves' hyperthyroidism and ophthalmopathy. From the multiplex PCR reads, TCRdb called clonotypes with MiXCR, one entry per CDR3 protein. Of around 700,000 distinct CDR3 sequences detected, around 20% appear once; the ten largest clones hold over 15%. Sequenced sample: blood. Every receptor here comes from a woman aged 50 to 65 with Graves' hyperthyroidism that later progressed to Graves' ophthalmopathy. The CDR3 runs from the conserved cysteine through the conserved F or W. The order of the fields is clone size, J gene, D gene, V gene, CDR3 DNA, CDR3 protein. The D gene is left open where the match is weak. Clone size is shown for a subset of rows, as once, few, many or a class of expanded clone.

.,TRBJ2-1,.,TRBV7-9,TGTGCCAGCAGCTTAAGTCAGGGTTATGAGCAGTTCTTC,CASSLSQGYEQFF
many,TRBJ2-1,TRBD2,TRBV20-1,TGCAGTGCTAGAGGACTAGCGGGTGACTACAATGAGCAGTTCTTC,CSARGLAGDYNEQFF
many,TRBJ1-2,TRBD1,TRBV5-1,TGCGCCAGCACCCCAGGTGCGGGACAGGGGAGTAGTGGCTACACCTTC,CASTPGAGQGSSGYTF
.,TRBJ1-1,.,TRBV12-3/TRBV12-4,TGTGCCAGCAGCTGGGCGGCTAAAGCTTTCTTT,CASSWAAKAFF
many,TRBJ1-5,.,TRBV27,TGTGCCAGTTCATTGTCAGGGTTTCGTCAGCCCCAGCATTTT,CASSLSGFRQPQHF
many,TRBJ2-7,TRBD1,TRBV9,TGTGCCAGCAGCGCCGGGACAGGGAACTACGAGCAGTACTTC,CASSAGTGNYEQYF
many,TRBJ2-1,.,TRBV7-8,TGTGCCAGCAGCTTAGGTGCGGGAAACCTCTACAATGAGCAGTTCTTC,CASSLGAGNLYNEQFF
few,TRBJ1-5,TRBD1,TRBV20-1,TGCAGTGCTAGAGCTCCGGGACAGAATCAGCCCCAGCATTTT,CSARAPGQNQPQHF
many,TRBJ2-7,.,TRBV20-1,TGCAGTGCTAGTCCATCCGGAGGATACGAGCAGTACTTC,CSASPSGGYEQYF
few,TRBJ2-3,.,TRBV19,TGTGCCAGTAGTATACTCCTAAAAAGGACAGATACGCAGTATTTT,CASSILLKRTDTQYF
.,TRBJ1-2,.,TRBV2,TGTGCCAGCAGTGGGGGGGGTAACTATGGCTACACCTTC,CASSGGGNYGYTF
many,TRBJ2-7,TRBD1,TRBV5-1,TGCGCCAGCAGCGCGGACAGGGGCCCCTACGAGCAGTACTTC,CASSADRGPYEQYF
few,TRBJ2-5,.,TRBV12-3/TRBV12-4,TGTGCCAGCAGTTGGGCCTGGGGGGTGACCCAGTACTTC,CASSWAWGVTQYF
.,TRBJ2-7,.,TRBV28,TGTGCCAGCAGTTTTCCGGGCGAGCAGTACTTC,CASSFPGEQYF
.,TRBJ2-2,.,TRBV7-3,TGTGCCAGCAGCCCCGTCCCCCACCAGAACACCGGGGAGCTGTTTTTT,CASSPVPHQNTGELFF
few,TRBJ1-5,.,TRBV7-2,TGTGCCAGCAGCCGGCAAACAGGGATAACGCGCGATCAGCCCCAGCATTTT,CASSRQTGITRDQPQHF
.,TRBJ1-4,TRBD1,TRBV4-1,TGCGCCAGCAGCCAAGTTTATGCAGGGGGTGAAAAACTGTTTTTT,CASSQVYAGGEKLFF
few,TRBJ1-4,.,TRBV11-2,TGTGCCAGCAGCCGTCAGGGGACTAATGAAAAACTGTTTTTT,CASSRQGTNEKLFF
many,TRBJ1-5,TRBD1,TRBV20-1,TGCAGTGCTACCGGGACAGGGGCCACGCTATATCAGCCCCAGCATTTT,CSATGTGATLYQPQHF
.,TRBJ2-1,.,TRBV12-5,TGTGCTAGTGGCCCCCGGGGGTCGCGGGGAAATGAGCAGTTCTTC,CASGPRGSRGNEQFF
few,TRBJ2-6,.,TRBV20-1,TGCAGTGCTAGGTCGGCGGCCTCTGGGGCCAACGTCCTGACTTTC,CSARSAASGANVLTF
many,TRBJ1-5,.,TRBV30,TGTGCCTGGAGTATACGTGACAATCAGCCCCAGCATTTT,CAWSIRDNQPQHF
few,TRBJ1-4,TRBD1,TRBV3-1,TGTGCCAGCAGCCAACGGACAGGGTGGGGTACCGATGAAAAACTGTTTTTT,CASSQRTGWGTDEKLFF
.,TRBJ1-2,.,TRBV7-9,TGTGCCAGCAGCGCCTCGGACCCAAACTATGGCTACACCTTC,CASSASDPNYGYTF
once,TRBJ1-2,.,TRBV7-9,TGTGCCAGCAGCTCCAGCGGACACCGTAACTATGGCTACACCTTC,CASSSSGHRNYGYTF
few,TRBJ1-5,TRBD1,TRBV11-3,TGTGCCAGCAGCTCGAGGACAGGGGGCATAGGGTCCCAGCATTTT,CASSSRTGGIGSQHF
many,TRBJ1-1,TRBD1,TRBV11-2,TGTGCCAGCAGCCCCAGGGGGCAGACGGGCACTGAAGCTTTCTTT,CASSPRGQTGTEAFF
many,TRBJ1-2,TRBD1,TRBV11-1,TGTGCCAGCAGTAATCCGGGACAGGGAGTTACCAACTATGGCTACACCTTC,CASSNPGQGVTNYGYTF
few,TRBJ1-5,TRBD1,TRBV11-2,TGTGCCAGCAGCGCCCCGACAGGGGAAGAAGTTCAGCCCCAGCATTTT,CASSAPTGEEVQPQHF
many,TRBJ2-5,.,TRBV2,TGTGCCAGCAGCTCCCCACCGGCTCGGGGGTACTTC,CASSSPPARGYF
few,TRBJ1-4,.,TRBV6-1,TGTGCCAGCAGCCCTCGGGACACGAATGAAAAACTGTTTTTT,CASSPRDTNEKLFF
few,TRBJ2-5,TRBD2,TRBV4-1,TGCGCCAGCAGCCAAGAGGGAACAGCGGGGGGGCCGGGGACCCAGTACTTC,CASSQEGTAGGPGTQYF